The clone carrying this T cell receptor (beta chain) was seen at least ten times. The data originate from a study of early T cells in non-severe SARS-CoV-2 infection. TCRdb re-called the 5' RACE reads with MiXCR, one entry per CDR3 protein. The table has approximately 35,000 distinct CDR3 sequences, 4.1% seen once; the top ten hold over 5%. CDR3 size: 17 residues. Trimming at V came to 5 bases and at J to 0 bases, leaving 9 bases not matched to a gene. Germline CDR1 is KGHDR and CDR2 is SFDVKD. The V gene is TRBV24-1, the J gene TRBJ2-1, with TRBD2 matching over 7 bases. Material: whole blood. The receptor was isolated from an adult who was a healthcare worker with PCR-confirmed SARS-CoV-2 infection or an uninfected control (not recorded which). The CDR3 loop is CATSASSGASSYNEQFF. The CDR3 DNA sequence: TGTGCCACCAGTGCCTCTAGCGGAGCAAGCTCCTACAATGAGCAGTTCTTC.